This TCR beta chain stems from a study of radiotherapy plus CTLA-4 blockade in lung cancer. Chemo-refractory metastatic non-small-cell lung cancer patients were treated with focal radiation plus CTLA-4 blockade with ipilimumab. Findings and caveats of the study: There was expansion of tumor-derived TCR clones in blood after radiotherapy plus ipilimumab.

The table came from immunoSEQ multiplex PCR; TCRdb's copy has only in-frame clones and leaves some out. This sample carries around 55,000 clones, roughly 79% of them seen once, and the ten largest clones take 6% to 7.5%. As concerns this clone: Its antigen is currently unknown.

The source was peripheral blood, collected from a patient treated with radiotherapy plus ipilimumab. This clonotype was obtained from a human donor with non-small cell lung cancer whose response to radiotherapy plus ipilimumab could not be evaluated.

The CDR3 DNA reads as TGTGCCAGCAGCTACGTCCCTAGCAGCTCCTACGAGCAGTACTTC. Translation: CASSYVPSSSYEQYF. The chain recombines TRBV7-9 with TRBJ2-7; maybe TRBD2 (5 bases). The CDR3 is made up of 15 amino acids. Germline values: CDR1 SEHNR, CDR2 FQNEAQ (reference sequence). V gave up 4 bases and J gave up 0 bases, with 13 bases separating them.